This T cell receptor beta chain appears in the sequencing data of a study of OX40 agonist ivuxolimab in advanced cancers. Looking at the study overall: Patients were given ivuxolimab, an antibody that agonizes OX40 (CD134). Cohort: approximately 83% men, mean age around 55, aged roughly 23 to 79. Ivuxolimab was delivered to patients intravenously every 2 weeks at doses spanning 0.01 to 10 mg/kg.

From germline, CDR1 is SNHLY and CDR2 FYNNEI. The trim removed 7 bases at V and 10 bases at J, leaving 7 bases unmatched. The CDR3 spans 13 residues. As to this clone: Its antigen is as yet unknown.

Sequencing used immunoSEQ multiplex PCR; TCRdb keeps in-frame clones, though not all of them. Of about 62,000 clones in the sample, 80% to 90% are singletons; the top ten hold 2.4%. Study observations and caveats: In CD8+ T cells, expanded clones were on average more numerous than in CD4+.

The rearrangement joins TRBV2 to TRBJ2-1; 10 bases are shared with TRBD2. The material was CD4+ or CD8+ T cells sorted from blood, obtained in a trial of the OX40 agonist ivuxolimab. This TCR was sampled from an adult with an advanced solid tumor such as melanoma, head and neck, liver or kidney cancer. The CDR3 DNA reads TGTGCCAGCACTAGCGGGGGTTTGGGAGAGCAGTTCTTC. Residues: CASTSGGLGEQFF. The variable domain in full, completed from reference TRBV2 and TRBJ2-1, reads EPEVTQTPSHQVTQMGQEVILRCVPISNHLYFYWYRQILGQKVEFLVSFYNNEISEKSEIFDDQFSVERPDGSNFTLKIRSTKLEDSAMYFCASTSGGLGEQFFGPGTRLTVL.